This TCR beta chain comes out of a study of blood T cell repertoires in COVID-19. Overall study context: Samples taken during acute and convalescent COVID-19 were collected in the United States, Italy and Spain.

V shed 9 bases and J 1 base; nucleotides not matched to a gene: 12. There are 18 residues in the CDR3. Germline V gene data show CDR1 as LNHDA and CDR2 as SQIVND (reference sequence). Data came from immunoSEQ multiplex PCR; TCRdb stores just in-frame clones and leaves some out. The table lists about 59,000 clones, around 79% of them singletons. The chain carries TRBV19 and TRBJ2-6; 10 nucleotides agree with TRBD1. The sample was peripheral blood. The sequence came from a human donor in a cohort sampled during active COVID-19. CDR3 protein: CASRETGGSRSGANVLTF. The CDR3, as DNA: TGTGCCAGCAGGGAGACAGGGGGCAGTCGGTCTGGGGCCAACGTCCTGACTTTC.